This T cell receptor beta chain was identified during a study of lymphopenia after photon versus proton radiotherapy. Measured with immunoSEQ multiplex PCR; TCRdb has only the in-frame clones, and not every one. Of approximately 35,000 clones listed, roughly 90% are singletons. Study-wide results and limits: Post-nadir TCR diversity decline inversely tracked overall survival among those who died. Oligoclonal CD8+ Temra expansion after nadir drove photon patients' diversity drop. Authors raise, but do not show, better survival with proton therapy. Relative stability marked proton patients; photon patients lost diversity and naive cells.

Comments on this clone: Its target is not known.

V dropped 7 bases and J dropped 6; count of bases not matched to a gene: 14. Germline V gene lookup returns CDR1 GTSNPN and CDR2 SVGIG (reference sequence). There are 15 residues in the CDR3. The chain has TRBV30 and TRBJ1-1, with TRBD1 matching 10 bases. The sample was peripheral blood, taken from a patient treated with photon-based radiotherapy. The clonotype comes from a woman aged 45-60 years with pancreatic cancer. CDR3 coding DNA: TGTGCCTTTACCGGGACAGGGGCCCTTCGGGCTGAAGCTTTCTTT. Translated, it gives CAFTGTGALRAEAFF. Using reference TRBV30 and TRBJ1-1 for the parts outside the CDR3, the full variable domain is SQTIHQWPATLVQPVGSPLSLECTVEGTSNPNLYWYRQAAGRGLQLLFYSVGIGQISSEVPQNLSASRPQDRQFILSSKKLLLSDSGFYLCAFTGTGALRAEAFFGQGTRLTVV.